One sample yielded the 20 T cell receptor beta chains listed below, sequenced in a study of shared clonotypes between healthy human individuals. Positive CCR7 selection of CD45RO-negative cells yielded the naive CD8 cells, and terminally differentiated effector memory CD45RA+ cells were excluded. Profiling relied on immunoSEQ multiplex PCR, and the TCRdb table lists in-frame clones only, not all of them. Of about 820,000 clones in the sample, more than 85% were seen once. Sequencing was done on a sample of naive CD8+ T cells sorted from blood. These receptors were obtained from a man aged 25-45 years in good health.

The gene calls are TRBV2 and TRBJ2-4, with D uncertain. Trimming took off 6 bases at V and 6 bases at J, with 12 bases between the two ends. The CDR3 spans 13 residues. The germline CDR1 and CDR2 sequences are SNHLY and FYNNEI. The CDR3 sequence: CASRPILTNIQYF. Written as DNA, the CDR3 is TGTGCCAGCAGACCAATTCTTACAAACATTCAGTACTTC.

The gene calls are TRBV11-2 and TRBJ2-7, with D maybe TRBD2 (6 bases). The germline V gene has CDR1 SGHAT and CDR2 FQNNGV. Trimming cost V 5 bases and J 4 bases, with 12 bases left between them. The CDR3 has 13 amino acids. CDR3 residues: CASSTTSLYEQYF. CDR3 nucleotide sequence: TGTGCCAGCAGCACTACTAGCTTGTACGAGCAGTACTTC.

CDR3: CASSQERETQYF. The CDR3 DNA reads as TGCGCCAGCAGCCAAGAAAGAGAGACCCAGTACTTC. The rearrangement links TRBV4-1 to TRBJ2-5; D call uncertain. Trimming left V 0 bases short and J 4 bases short, with 3 bases between. The CDR3 is made up of 12 amino acids. Germline loops: CDR1 MGHRA, CDR2 YSYEKL.

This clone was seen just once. The CDR3 region is CASSPGSEEKLFF. CDR3 bases: TGTGCCAGCAGTCCAGGGTCGGAAGAAAAACTGTTTTTT. The chain carries TRBV7-6 and TRBJ1-4; D possibly corresponds to TRBD1 (5 bases). With 6 bases removed from V and 8 bases from J, the gap between germline ends came to 13 bases. CDR1 is SGHVS, CDR2 FNYEAQ, per germline. This CDR3 has 13 residues.

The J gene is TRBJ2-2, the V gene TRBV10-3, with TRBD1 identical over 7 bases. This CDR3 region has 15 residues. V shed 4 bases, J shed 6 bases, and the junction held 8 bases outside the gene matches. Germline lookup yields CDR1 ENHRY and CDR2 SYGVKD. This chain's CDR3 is CAISVQGEKAGELFF. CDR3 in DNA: TGTGCCATCAGTGTTCAGGGGGAAAAGGCCGGGGAGCTGTTTTTT.

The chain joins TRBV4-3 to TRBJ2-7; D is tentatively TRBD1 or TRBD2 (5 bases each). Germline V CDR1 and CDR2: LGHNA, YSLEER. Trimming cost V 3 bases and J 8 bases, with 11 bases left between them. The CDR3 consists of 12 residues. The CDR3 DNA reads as TGCGCCAGCAGCCAGGGGGACGAGAAGCAGTACTTC. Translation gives CASSQGDEKQYF.

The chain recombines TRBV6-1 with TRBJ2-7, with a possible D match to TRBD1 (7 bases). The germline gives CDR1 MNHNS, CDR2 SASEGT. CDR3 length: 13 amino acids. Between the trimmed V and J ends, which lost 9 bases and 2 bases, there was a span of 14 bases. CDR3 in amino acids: CASAEGQTYEQYF. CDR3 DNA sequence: TGTGCCAGTGCGGAGGGACAGACCTACGAGCAGTACTTC.

The CDR3 protein is CATSRAWGQGNTGELFF. Here the CDR3 DNA reads TGTGCCACCAGCAGAGCATGGGGACAGGGTAACACCGGGGAGCTGTTTTTT. The chain has TRBV15 and TRBJ2-2; 9 bases are shared with TRBD1. CDR3 length equals 17 residues. V was clipped by 1 base and J by 2 bases; unmatched bases: 5. In germline, CDR1 is LNHNV, CDR2 YYDKDF (reference sequence).

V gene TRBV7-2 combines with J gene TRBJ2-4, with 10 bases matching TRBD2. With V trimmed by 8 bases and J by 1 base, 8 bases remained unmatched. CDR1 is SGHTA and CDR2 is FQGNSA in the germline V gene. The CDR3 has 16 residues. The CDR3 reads CASELGGLAAKNIQYF. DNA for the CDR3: TGTGCCAGCGAGCTTGGGGGACTAGCGGCCAAAAACATTCAGTACTTC.

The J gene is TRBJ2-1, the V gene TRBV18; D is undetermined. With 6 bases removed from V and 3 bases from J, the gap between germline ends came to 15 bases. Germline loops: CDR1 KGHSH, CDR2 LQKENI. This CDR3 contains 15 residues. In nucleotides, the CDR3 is TGTGCCAGCTCTCTTGGACGGCAGTACTACAATGAGCAGTTCTTC. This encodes CASSLGRQYYNEQFF. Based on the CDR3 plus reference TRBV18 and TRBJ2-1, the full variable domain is NAGVMQNPRHLVRRRGQEARLRCSPMKGHSHVYWYRQLPEEGLKFMVYLQKENIIDESGMPKERFSAEFPKEGPSILRIQQVVRGDSAAYFCASSLGRQYYNEQFFGPGTRLTVL.

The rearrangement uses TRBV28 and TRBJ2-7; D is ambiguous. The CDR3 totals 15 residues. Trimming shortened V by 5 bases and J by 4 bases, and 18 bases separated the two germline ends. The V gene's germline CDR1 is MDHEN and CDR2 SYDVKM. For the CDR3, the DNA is TGTGCCAGCAGTAGAACAATCGGTGGGTCGTACGAGCAGTACTTC. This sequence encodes CASSRTIGGSYEQYF.

In DNA, the CDR3 is TGTGCCAGCAGCTTAGGGGTAGCAGGGGGCGGACAGCCCCAGCATTTT. Translating it yields CASSLGVAGGGQPQHF. The rearrangement uses TRBV7-9 and TRBJ1-5; 8 positions match TRBD1. Germline CDR1 and CDR2: SEHNR and FQNEAQ (reference sequence). The CDR3 is 16 residues long. Germline trimming cut 1 base from V and 7 bases from J; bases unmatched to any gene: 9.

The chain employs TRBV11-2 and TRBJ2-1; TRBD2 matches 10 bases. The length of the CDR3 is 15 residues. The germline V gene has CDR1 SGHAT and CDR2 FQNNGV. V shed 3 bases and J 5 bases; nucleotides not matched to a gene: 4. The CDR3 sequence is CASSFIAGGNNEQFF. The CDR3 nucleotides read TGTGCCAGCAGCTTTATAGCGGGAGGAAACAATGAGCAGTTCTTC.

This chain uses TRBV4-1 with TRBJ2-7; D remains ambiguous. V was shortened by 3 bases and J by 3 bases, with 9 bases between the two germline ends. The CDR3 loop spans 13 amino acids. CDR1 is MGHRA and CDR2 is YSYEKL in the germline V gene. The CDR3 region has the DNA TGCGCCAGCAGCCAGAACAACATCTACGAGCAGTACTTC. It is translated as CASSQNNIYEQYF.

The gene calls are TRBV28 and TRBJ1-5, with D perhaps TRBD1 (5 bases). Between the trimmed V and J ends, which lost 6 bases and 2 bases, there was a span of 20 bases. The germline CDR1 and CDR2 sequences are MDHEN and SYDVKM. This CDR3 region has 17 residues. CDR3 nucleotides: TGTGCCAGCAGGCCAATACCCCGGACATTTGGCAATCAGCCCCAGCATTTT. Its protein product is CASRPIPRTFGNQPQHF.

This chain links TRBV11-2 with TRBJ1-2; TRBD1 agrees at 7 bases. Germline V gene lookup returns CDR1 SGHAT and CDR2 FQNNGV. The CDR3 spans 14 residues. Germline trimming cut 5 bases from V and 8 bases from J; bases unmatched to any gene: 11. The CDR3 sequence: CASSLQNTGEGYTF. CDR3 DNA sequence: TGTGCCAGCAGCCTTCAAAACACAGGGGAGGGCTACACCTTC.

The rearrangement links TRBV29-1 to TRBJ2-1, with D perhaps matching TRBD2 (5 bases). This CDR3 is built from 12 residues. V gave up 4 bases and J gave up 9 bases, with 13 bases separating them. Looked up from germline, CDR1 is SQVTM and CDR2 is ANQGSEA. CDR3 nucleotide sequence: TGCAGCGTTGGCGGCGGGTACGGTGAGCAGTTCTTC. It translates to CSVGGGYGEQFF.

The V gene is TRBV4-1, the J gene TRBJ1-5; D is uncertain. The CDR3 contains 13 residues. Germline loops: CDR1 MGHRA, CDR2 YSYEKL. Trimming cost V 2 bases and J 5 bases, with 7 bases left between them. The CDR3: CASSQFVYQPQHF. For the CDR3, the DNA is TGCGCCAGCAGCCAATTCGTGTATCAGCCCCAGCATTTT.

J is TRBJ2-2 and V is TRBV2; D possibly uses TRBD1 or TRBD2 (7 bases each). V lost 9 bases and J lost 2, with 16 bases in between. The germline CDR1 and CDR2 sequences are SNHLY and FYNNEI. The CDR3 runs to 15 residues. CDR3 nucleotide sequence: TGTGCCAGTGCGGGGGACAGAACAAACACCGGGGAGCTGTTTTTT. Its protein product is CASAGDRTNTGELFF.

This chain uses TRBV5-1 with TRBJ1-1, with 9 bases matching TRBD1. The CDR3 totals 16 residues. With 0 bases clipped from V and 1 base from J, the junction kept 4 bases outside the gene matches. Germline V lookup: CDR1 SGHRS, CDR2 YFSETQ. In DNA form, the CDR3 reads TGCGCCAGCAGCTTGGGGGACAGGGAATCGAACACTGAAGCTTTCTTT. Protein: CASSLGDRESNTEAFF.